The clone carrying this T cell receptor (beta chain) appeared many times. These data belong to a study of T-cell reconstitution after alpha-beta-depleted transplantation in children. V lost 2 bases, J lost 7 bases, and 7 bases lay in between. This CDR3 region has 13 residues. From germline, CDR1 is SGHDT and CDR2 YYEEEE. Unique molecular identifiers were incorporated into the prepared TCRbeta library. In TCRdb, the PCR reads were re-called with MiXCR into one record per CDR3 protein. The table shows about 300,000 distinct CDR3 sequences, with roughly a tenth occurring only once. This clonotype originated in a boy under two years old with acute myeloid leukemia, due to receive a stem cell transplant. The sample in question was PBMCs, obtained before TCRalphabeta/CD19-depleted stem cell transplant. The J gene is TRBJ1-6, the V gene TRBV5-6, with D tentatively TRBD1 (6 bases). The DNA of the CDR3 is TGTGCCAGCAGCTTCACAGGGAATTCACCCCTCCACTTT. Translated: CASSFTGNSPLHF.